Listed below are T cell receptor beta chains from one sample, sequenced in a study of beta chain features in type 1 diabetes. Here immunoSEQ multiplex PCR was the method, and the copy in TCRdb shows in-frame clones only, minus some. Here the sample spans under 800,000 clones, roughly 16% being singletons. The sequenced sample was naive CD4+ T cells from blood. Receptors were obtained from a young man in good health. The CDR3 runs from the conserved cysteine through the conserved F or W. D genes are given only for firm matches. Clone size is shown for a subset of rows, as once, few, many or a class of expanded clone.

CAWSVPTAYRNYGYTF	16	TRBJ1-2	few	.	TRBV30
CASSPLGQGYNEQFF	15	TRBJ2-1	few	.	TRBV9
CASSQDQGTSGSDEQFF	17	TRBJ2-1	.	TRBD2	TRBV5-4
CAINPSGNTGELFF	14	TRBJ2-2	.	TRBD2	TRBV10-3
CASSQGGQGRTEAFF	15	TRBJ1-1	.	TRBD1	TRBV4-3
CASSPGEQGGGEQFF	15	TRBJ2-1	few	.	TRBV4-1
CASSLGDSTDTQYF	14	TRBJ2-3	few	.	TRBV5-1
CASSLGQGEQYF	12	TRBJ2-4	.	TRBD1	TRBV5-4
CAWSGGVTQYF	11	TRBJ2-3	few	.	TRBV30
CASRGTLSGETQYF	14	TRBJ2-5	few	.	TRBV5-4
CASRPTHGEQFF	12	TRBJ2-1	few	.	TRBV7-9
CASSELNRGHTQYF	14	TRBJ2-3	few	.	TRBV25-1
CASSPGPSNWDTQYF	15	TRBJ2-3	few	.	TRBV5-4
CAISEGPPHEQYF	13	TRBJ2-7	many	.	TRBV10-3
CASSSRTRNTEAFF	14	TRBJ1-1	.	.	TRBV11-1
CASSLWQGVNTEAFF	15	TRBJ1-1	few	TRBD1	TRBV5-1
CASSPARLNTEAFF	14	TRBJ1-1	.	.	TRBV18
CAISQGVDYGYTF	13	TRBJ1-2	.	TRBD1	TRBV10-3
CASSLGLSTDTQYF	14	TRBJ2-3	.	.	TRBV7-2
CASSVGTGDYEQYF	14	TRBJ2-7	.	TRBD1	TRBV9
CASSQDRGYGYTF	13	TRBJ1-2	few	.	TRBV4-2
CASRVTTTGSYEQYF	15	TRBJ2-7	.	.	TRBV2
CASSQVEGREAFF	13	TRBJ1-1	.	.	TRBV4-3
CASSGVDSGEAFF	13	TRBJ1-1	.	.	TRBV5-6
CASSQVGLAGTYEQYF	16	TRBJ2-7	few	TRBD2	TRBV4-3
CASSMRTGSSNQPQHF	16	TRBJ1-5	.	TRBD1	TRBV19
CASSQDRSGKNTEAFF	16	TRBJ1-1	few	.	TRBV4-3
CASSYLGGQAKNIQYF	16	TRBJ2-4	.	TRBD1	TRBV6-5
CASSFAGLTDTQYF	14	TRBJ2-3	.	.	TRBV5-1
CASSFQPGELFF	12	TRBJ2-2	.	.	TRBV7-9
CASRTQTGLGNEQFF	15	TRBJ2-1	.	TRBD1	TRBV7-9
CASSGAVYGYTF	12	TRBJ1-2	few	.	TRBV19
CASSRATTRSYNEQFF	16	TRBJ2-1	.	.	TRBV7-6
CASSFPLTGSDKNIQYF	17	TRBJ2-4	few	TRBD1	TRBV28
CASYSTAYEQYF	12	TRBJ2-7	.	.	TRBV5-6
CASSSTGGSGQPQHF	15	TRBJ1-5	few	TRBD1	TRBV5-1
CATTKGMVTGELFF	14	TRBJ2-2	.	.	TRBV15
CASSLWRELAKNIQYF	16	TRBJ2-4	.	TRBD2	TRBV7-9
CATERGVAPYEQYF	14	TRBJ2-7	.	.	TRBV28
CASSPRLSPSTDTQYF	16	TRBJ2-3	.	.	TRBV7-9
CASSVDRVSEAFF	13	TRBJ1-1	few	TRBD1	TRBV6-4
CASSGDPGTYGNTIYF	16	TRBJ1-3	.	.	TRBV2
CASRGTARGAEAFF	14	TRBJ1-1	few	TRBD1	TRBV6-5
CASSSRLAKNIQYF	14	TRBJ2-4	few	.	TRBV7-2
CASSYSGSMNTEAFF	15	TRBJ1-1	.	.	TRBV6-6
CASSPGQGPEQFF	13	TRBJ2-1	few	TRBD1	TRBV7-2
CASSQERPGVKDSPLHF	17	TRBJ1-6	.	.	TRBV4-2
CASGPTGGIRGYTF	14	TRBJ1-2	.	TRBD1	TRBV28
CASSPTGSSYEQYF	14	TRBJ2-7	.	TRBD1	TRBV18
CAATEGQLRGNTEAFF	16	TRBJ1-1	many	.	TRBV10-3
CASSFIGGGPYEQYF	15	TRBJ2-7	few	.	TRBV7-9
CASSPNGRIPETQYF	15	TRBJ2-5	.	.	TRBV7-2
CASSERPPGRVYSNQPQHF	19	TRBJ1-5	.	.	TRBV6-1
CASSPGLEGNQPQHF	15	TRBJ1-5	.	.	TRBV18
CASSGRQPQHF	11	TRBJ1-5	.	.	TRBV28
CASSPGPGETQYF	13	TRBJ2-5	.	.	TRBV18